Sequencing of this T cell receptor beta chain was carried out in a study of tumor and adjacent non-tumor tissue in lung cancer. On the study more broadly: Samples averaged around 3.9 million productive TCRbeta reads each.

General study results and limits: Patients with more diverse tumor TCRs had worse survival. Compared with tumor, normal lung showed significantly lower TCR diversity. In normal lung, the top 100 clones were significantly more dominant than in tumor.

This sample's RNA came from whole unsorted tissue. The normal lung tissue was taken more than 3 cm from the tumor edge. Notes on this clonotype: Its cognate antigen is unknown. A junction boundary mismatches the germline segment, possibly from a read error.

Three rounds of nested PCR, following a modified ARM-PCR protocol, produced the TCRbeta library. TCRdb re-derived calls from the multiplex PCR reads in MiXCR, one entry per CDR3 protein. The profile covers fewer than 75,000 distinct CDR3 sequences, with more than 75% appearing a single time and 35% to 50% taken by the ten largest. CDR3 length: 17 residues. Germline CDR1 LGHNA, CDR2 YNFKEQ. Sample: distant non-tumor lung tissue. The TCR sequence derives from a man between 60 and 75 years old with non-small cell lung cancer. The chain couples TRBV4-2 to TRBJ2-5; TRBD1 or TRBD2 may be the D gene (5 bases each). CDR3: CASSHPRVGDRPGTQSF. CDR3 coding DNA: TGTGCCAGCAGCCATCCAAGAGTAGGGGACCGTCCTGGGACCCAGTCCTTC.